This T cell receptor beta chain was recovered during a study of T-cell reconstitution after alpha-beta-depleted transplantation in children. This clonotype showed up many times. As yet, its antigen is unknown. V lost 1 base, J lost 4 bases, and 4 bases stayed unmatched. The CDR3 runs to 15 residues. Per the germline V gene, CDR1 is MDHEN and CDR2 is SYDVKM. Study outcomes and limitations: From surviving recipient T cells and thymic progenitors came the high day-60 TCRbeta diversity observed in some patients. It was reported that alpha-beta T cells came from several hundred expanded graft clones (about two months after transplant). One year after transplant, T-cell counts and diversity came mostly from newly produced T cells.

The library targeted TCRbeta and was prepared with unique molecular identifiers. TCRdb ran MiXCR on the PCR reads and lists one entry per CDR3 protein. The sample comprises about 170,000 distinct CDR3 sequences, 11% of which are singletons, and less than 15% rests with the top ten. This TCR derives from a boy younger than 10 with acute myeloid leukemia, due to receive a stem cell transplant. This rearrangement joins TRBV28 to TRBJ1-3; TRBD1 agrees at 7 bases. Sample: PBMCs, taken before TCRalphabeta/CD19-depleted stem cell transplant. CDR3 in amino acids: CASSLLGGAGNTIYF. The DNA of the CDR3 is TGTGCCAGCAGTTTATTAGGGGGCGCCGGAAACACCATATATTTT.